The 20 T cell receptor beta chains listed next were all sequenced from one sample in a study of blood T cell repertoires in COVID-19. Libraries were prepared by immunoSEQ multiplex PCR; TCRdb keeps only in-frame clonotypes and omits some of them. The data contain approximately 120,000 clones, around 83% of them seen just once; the ten biggest clones take up approximately 3.5%. Sequencing used peripheral blood. Receptors originate from an elderly woman with COVID-19, enrolled during active disease.

V and J are TRBV14 and TRBJ2-1; 11 bases match TRBD2. The CDR3 totals 18 residues. The ends lost 4 bases at V and 1 base at J; junction bases unmatched: 9. Germline V gene sequence: CDR1 SGHDN, CDR2 FVKESK. The DNA of the CDR3 is TGTGCCAGCAGCCGACACCCCTTAGCGGGAGGGTCCTACAATGAGCAGTTCTTC. Encoded protein: CASSRHPLAGGSYNEQFF.

The chain couples TRBV7-9 to TRBJ2-5; possible D gene TRBD2, 5 bases. Germline CDR1 SEHNR, CDR2 FQNEAQ (reference sequence). The CDR3 length is 13 residues. The germline V and J ends were trimmed by 6 bases and 4 bases, with 12 bases remaining between them. The CDR3 reads CASRLTGRETQYF. In DNA, the CDR3 is TGTGCCAGCAGGTTAACGGGAAGAGAGACCCAGTACTTC.

In its sample, this clone was seen once. The chain uses TRBV6-6 and TRBJ2-3; 10 bases are shared with TRBD2. This CDR3 has 16 residues. Trimming removed 2 bases from V and 4 bases from J; junction bases left unmatched: 6. Germline V gene lookup returns CDR1 MNHNY and CDR2 SVGAGI (reference sequence). The CDR3 is CASSYGLAGVADTQYF. The CDR3 bases are TGTGCCAGCAGTTACGGGCTAGCGGGAGTTGCAGATACGCAGTATTTT.

CDR3 amino acids: CARASGSPEHAYNEQFF. The CDR3 bases are TGTGCCAGGGCTAGCGGGAGCCCCGAGCATGCCTACAATGAGCAGTTCTTC. This rearrangement joins TRBV19 to TRBJ2-1; 10 positions match TRBD2. With 9 bases clipped from V and 2 bases from J, the junction kept 13 bases outside the gene matches. The CDR3 covers 17 residues. Germline-derived CDR1 and CDR2 are LNHDA and SQIVND (reference sequence).

The V gene is TRBV6-5, the J gene TRBJ2-7; 8 nucleotides align to TRBD1. This CDR3 contains 14 residues. From germline, CDR1 is MNHEY and CDR2 SVGAGI. With 5 bases clipped from V and 3 bases from J, the junction kept 6 bases outside the gene matches. The CDR3 coding sequence is TGTGCCAGCAGTAGACAGGGGTTTGTCTACGAGCAGTACTTC. Amino acids: CASSRQGFVYEQYF.

This chain joins TRBV28 and TRBJ1-4, with D tentatively TRBD1 (5 bases). The CDR3 loop spans 13 amino acids. The germline gives CDR1 MDHEN, CDR2 SYDVKM. Trimming cost V 4 bases and J 8 bases, with 11 bases left between them. The CDR3: CASSSRQREKLFF. As DNA, the CDR3 is TGTGCCAGCAGTTCCAGACAGAGGGAAAAACTGTTTTTT.

This rearrangement joins TRBV6-1 to TRBJ2-3, with 10 bases lining up with TRBD1. Germline-derived CDR1 and CDR2 are MNHNS and SASEGT. V lost 1 base, J lost 4 bases, and 8 bases stayed unmatched. The CDR3 totals 17 residues. Written as DNA, the CDR3 is TGTGCCAGCAGTGAAGTCTTTGGGACAGGGGTAGCAGATACGCAGTATTTT. Translated: CASSEVFGTGVADTQYF.

The rearrangement links TRBV4-3 to TRBJ1-1; a weak D match, TRBD1 (5 bases). With 0 bases removed from V and 4 bases from J, the gap between germline ends came to 9 bases. There are 14 residues in the CDR3. Germline values: CDR1 LGHNA, CDR2 YSLEER. For the CDR3, the DNA is TGCGCCAGCAGCCAAGACAGGGCGAGCACTGAAGCTTTCTTT. This encodes CASSQDRASTEAFF.

This rearrangement joins TRBV28 to TRBJ1-2, with no clear D. The CDR3 length is 11 residues. Per the germline V gene, CDR1 is MDHEN and CDR2 is SYDVKM. Trimming removed 7 bases from V and 1 base from J, with 4 bases in between. The CDR3 loop reads CASISNYGYTF. The CDR3 bases are TGTGCCAGCATTAGTAACTATGGCTACACCTTC.

J is TRBJ2-1 and V is TRBV5-1; 12 bases line up with TRBD2. This CDR3 has 15 residues. From germline, CDR1 is SGHRS and CDR2 YFSETQ. With V trimmed by 3 bases and J by 6 bases, 4 bases remained unmatched. Here the CDR3 reads CASSSGLAGPNEQFF. The CDR3 DNA reads TGCGCCAGCAGCTCGGGACTAGCGGGCCCCAATGAGCAGTTCTTC.

The J gene is TRBJ1-5, the V gene TRBV6-2 or TRBV6-3; possible D gene TRBD1, 5 bases. V gave up 5 bases and J gave up 4 bases, with 12 bases separating them. This CDR3 has 14 amino acids. Germline CDR1 reads MNHEY; CDR2 reads SVGEGT. The DNA for the CDR3 is TGTGCCAGCAGTATTCTGGGGCTAAATCAGCCCCAGCATTTT. As protein: CASSILGLNQPQHF.

This clone was counted a single time. This rearrangement joins TRBV28 to TRBJ2-7; weak D call: TRBD1 (6 bases). Per the germline V gene, CDR1 is MDHEN and CDR2 is SYDVKM. The V end lost 7 bases, the J end lost 1 base, and 23 bases lay between the germline ends. The CDR3 consists of 17 residues. CDR3 bases: TGTGCCAGCACTGGGGGCCTAGGGGCGAGGAATTCCTACGAGCAGTACTTC. It encodes CASTGGLGARNSYEQYF.

The CDR3 spells CASSLGGREPQHF. The CDR3 DNA is TGTGCCAGCAGCTTAGGCGGGAGAGAGCCCCAGCATTTT. This chain uses TRBV7-2 with TRBJ1-5; no reliable D call. The ends were cut back, 1 base at V and 8 bases at J, with 9 bases in the middle. CDR3 length: 13 amino acids. Germline V gene lookup returns CDR1 SGHTA and CDR2 FQGNSA.

The genes are TRBV2 and TRBJ2-5; 9 bases align to TRBD1. The V and J ends lost 6 bases and 2 bases, in that order; junction bases with no gene match: 7. The CDR3 contains 15 residues. The V gene's germline CDR1 is SNHLY and CDR2 FYNNEI. The CDR3 DNA reads TGTGCCAGCAGACCGGACAGGGGAAGACAAGAGACCCAGTACTTC. This encodes CASRPDRGRQETQYF.

The rearrangement uses TRBV9 and TRBJ2-1; D unresolved. Trimming removed 2 bases at V and 9 bases at J, with 9 bases between. This CDR3 is built from 12 residues. Germline V gives CDR1 SGDLS, CDR2 YYNGEE. The CDR3 protein is CASSVSVGEQFF. In DNA form, the CDR3 reads TGTGCCAGCAGCGTTTCGGTCGGTGAGCAGTTCTTC.

The genes are TRBV2 and TRBJ2-7; 11 bases are shared with TRBD1. CDR1 SNHLY and CDR2 FYNNEI come from the germline V gene. The CDR3 totals 15 residues. Trimming cost V 6 bases and J 2 bases; bases outside gene matches: 6. This CDR3 is CASRLPGQGAYEQYF. The DNA for the CDR3 is TGTGCCAGCAGATTGCCGGGACAGGGGGCCTACGAGCAGTACTTC.

The chain is built from TRBV29-1 and TRBJ1-1; a possible D gene is TRBD1 (6 bases). The CDR3 totals 13 residues. The V and J ends lost 7 bases and 3 bases respectively, with 15 bases between them. The germline V gene encodes CDR1 SQVTM and CDR2 ANQGSEA. CDR3: CSAMDSWDTEAFF. The CDR3 DNA is TGCAGCGCCATGGACAGTTGGGACACTGAAGCTTTCTTT.

In this sample, this clone turned up once. The chain recombines TRBV7-9 with TRBJ1-5; D call uncertain. Germline lookup yields CDR1 SEHNR and CDR2 FQNEAQ (reference sequence). Trimming left V 4 bases short and J 7 bases short, with 14 bases between. The CDR3 sequence is 14 residues long. The CDR3: CASSSGRVEQPQHF. In DNA form, the CDR3 reads TGTGCCAGCAGCTCCGGGAGGGTCGAACAGCCCCAGCATTTT.

The CDR3 here is CASSASGVNEQYF. The CDR3 DNA is TGCGCCAGCAGTGCTAGTGGAGTGAACGAGCAGTACTTC. The gene calls are TRBV10-2 and TRBJ2-7; D is undetermined. Germline V gene lookup returns CDR1 WSHSY and CDR2 SAAADI. There are 13 residues in the CDR3. Trimming took 4 bases from V and 5 from J, leaving 12 bases between them.

The CDR3, as DNA: TGTGCCAGCAGCCAAGACCCGACTAGCGGGATTGTGAATACGCAGTATTTT. It encodes CASSQDPTSGIVNTQYF. The rearrangement links TRBV4-2 to TRBJ2-3; TRBD2 matches 11 bases. The CDR3 contains 17 residues. The trim removed 0 bases at V and 7 bases at J, leaving 9 bases unmatched. The germline gives CDR1 LGHNA, CDR2 YNFKEQ.